The clone carrying this T cell receptor (beta chain) was seen repeatedly, ten times or more. Its antigen remains unidentified. The data are from a study of spatial heterogeneity in lung cancer. General study results and limits: Expanded intratumoral alpha and beta TCR counts tracked tumor mutation counts.

Indicated time point: sample taken at primary tumor resection. Germline V gene sequence: CDR1 MDHEN, CDR2 SYDVKM. This CDR3 spans 13 amino acids. V was pared by 5 bases and J by 5 bases, with 13 bases between. Every cDNA TCR molecule received its own unique molecular identifier. MiXCR, run by TCRdb on the 5' RACE reads, gives a single entry per CDR3 protein. This sample yields over 15,000 distinct CDR3 sequences, of which 6.8% are seen a single time; about 20% belongs to the top ten. The source material was lung tumor tissue, sampled at surgery. This sequence was found in a female donor with early-stage non-small cell lung cancer. The genes are TRBV28 and TRBJ2-7; tentative D call: TRBD1 (6 bases). The CDR3 bases are TGTGCCAGCAGTCAAGGCGGACAGCACGAGCAGTACTTC. It encodes CASSQGGQHEQYF.